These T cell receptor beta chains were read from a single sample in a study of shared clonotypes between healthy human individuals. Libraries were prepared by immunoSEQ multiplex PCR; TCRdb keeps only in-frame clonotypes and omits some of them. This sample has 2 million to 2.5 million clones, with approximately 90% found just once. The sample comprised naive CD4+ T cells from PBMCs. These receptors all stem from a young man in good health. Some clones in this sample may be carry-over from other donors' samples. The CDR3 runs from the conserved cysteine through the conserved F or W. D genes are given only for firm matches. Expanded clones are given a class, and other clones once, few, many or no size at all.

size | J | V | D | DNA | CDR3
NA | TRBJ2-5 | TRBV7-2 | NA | TGTGCCAGCAGCTTAGTGTCAGTTCAAGAGACCCAGTACTTC | CASSLVSVQETQYF
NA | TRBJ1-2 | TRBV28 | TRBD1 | TGTGCCAGCAGTTCAACAGGGGTCGGGGACTATGGCTACACCTTC | CASSSTGVGDYGYTF
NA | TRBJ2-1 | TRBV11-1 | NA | TGTGCCAGCACCCCGTCCCGAGGAGGATGGGCTAGCGACTACAATGAGCAGTTCTTC | CASTPSRGGWASDYNEQFF
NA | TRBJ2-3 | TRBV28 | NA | TGTGCCAGCAGTGATACTAGCACAGATACGCAGTATTTT | CASSDTSTDTQYF
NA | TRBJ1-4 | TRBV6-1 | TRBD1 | TGTGCCAGCAAGGGGGGACAGTTGGGGCACGAAAAACTGTTTTTT | CASKGGQLGHEKLFF
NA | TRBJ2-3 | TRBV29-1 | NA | TGCAGCGTTGAATTGGGGATCACAGATACGCAGTATTTT | CSVELGITDTQYF
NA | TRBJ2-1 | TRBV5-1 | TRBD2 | TGCGCCAGCAGCTTGACTAGCGGGAGGGCCAGGGATGAGCAGTTCTTC | CASSLTSGRARDEQFF
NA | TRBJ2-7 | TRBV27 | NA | TGTGCCAGCAGGCGCCGGGATCCCTCCGAGCAGTACTTC | CASRRRDPSEQYF
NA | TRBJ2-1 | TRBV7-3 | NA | TGTGCCAGCAGCTTACAACTGGCGGGAGCGGGGACAGATGAGCAGTTCTTC | CASSLQLAGAGTDEQFF
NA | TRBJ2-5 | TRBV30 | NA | TGTGCCTCCACCCAGGGGATCCAAGAGACCCAGTACTTC | CASTQGIQETQYF
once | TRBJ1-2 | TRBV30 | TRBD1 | TGTGCCTGGAGTGTAGGCAGGGGGCTAAGTGGTGGCTACACCTTC | CAWSVGRGLSGGYTF
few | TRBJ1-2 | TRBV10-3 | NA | TGTGCCATCAGTGAGTCTTTTGGGGGTGGCTACACCTTC | CAISESFGGGYTF
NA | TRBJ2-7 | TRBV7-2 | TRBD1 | TGTGCCAGCAGCTCAAACAGGGGGAACTACGAGCAGTACTTC | CASSSNRGNYEQYF
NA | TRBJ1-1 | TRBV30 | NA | TGTGCCTGGAGTCGCATGAACACTGAAGCTTTCTTT | CAWSRMNTEAFF
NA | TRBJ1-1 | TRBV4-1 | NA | TGCGCCAGCAGCCAGCTTACAGGTGGGAACACTGAAGCTTTCTTT | CASSQLTGGNTEAFF
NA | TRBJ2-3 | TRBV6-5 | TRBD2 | TGTGCCAGCAGTTACGGGGCGGGAGGGCTCCGAGATACGCAGTATTTT | CASSYGAGGLRDTQYF
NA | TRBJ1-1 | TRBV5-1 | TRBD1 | TGCGCCAGCAGCAGCTACGTCGGACAGGGTACTGAAGCTTTCTTT | CASSSYVGQGTEAFF
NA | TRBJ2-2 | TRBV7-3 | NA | TGTGCCAGCAGCTTACGTAGCCCCGGGGCCGCCGGGGAGCTGTTTTTT | CASSLRSPGAAGELFF
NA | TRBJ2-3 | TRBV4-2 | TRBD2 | TGTGCCAGCAGCCAACAACGGGACATGCGGACTAGCGGTACTAGCACAGATACGCAGTATTTT | CASSQQRDMRTSGTSTDTQYF
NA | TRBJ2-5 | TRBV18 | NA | TGTGCCAGCTCACCACGGGTCCCCCAAGAGACCCAGTACTTC | CASSPRVPQETQYF
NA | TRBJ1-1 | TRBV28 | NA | TGTGCCAGCAGGACTTCAGGGTTCCGGGGCACTGAAGCTTTCTTT | CASRTSGFRGTEAFF
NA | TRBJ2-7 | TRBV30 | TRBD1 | TGTGCCTGGGACAGGGCCTACGAGCAGTACTTC | CAWDRAYEQYF
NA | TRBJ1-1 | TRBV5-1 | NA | TGCGCCAGCAGCTTGGAATCCGCCAACACTGAAGCTTTCTTT | CASSLESANTEAFF
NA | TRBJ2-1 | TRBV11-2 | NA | TGTGCCAGCAGCTTAGATGGACTCTACAATGAGCAGTTCTTC | CASSLDGLYNEQFF
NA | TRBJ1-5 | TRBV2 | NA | TGTGCCAGCAGTGAACTGTCAGGGGATCAGCCCCAGCATTTT | CASSELSGDQPQHF
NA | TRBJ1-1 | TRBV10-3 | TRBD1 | TGTGCCATCAGGAACGGACAGGGGGCTATTCCGAACACTGAAGCTTTCTTT | CAIRNGQGAIPNTEAFF
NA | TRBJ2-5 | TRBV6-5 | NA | TGTGCCAGCGGCCAACTAGCTTTACAAGAGACCCAGTACTTC | CASGQLALQETQYF
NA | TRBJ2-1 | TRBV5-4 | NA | TGTGCCAGCAGCCGCCTCACGACATACCGTTACAATGAGCAGTTCTTC | CASSRLTTYRYNEQFF
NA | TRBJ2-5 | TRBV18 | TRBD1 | TGTGCCAGCTCACCGCCCACCCAGGCGTTCAGGGGGGAGACCCAGTACTTC | CASSPPTQAFRGETQYF
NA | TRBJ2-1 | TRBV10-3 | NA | TGTGCCATCAGTGAGTCTACGTGGGACGCCAATGAGCAGTTCTTC | CAISESTWDANEQFF
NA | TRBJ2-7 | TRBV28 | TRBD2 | TGTGCCAGCAGTTCACTAGCGGGAACCCCCTACGAGCAGTACTTC | CASSSLAGTPYEQYF
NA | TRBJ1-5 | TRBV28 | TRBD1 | TGTGCCAGCAGTCCAAGGAGGGGGACAGACAATCAGCCCCAGCATTTT | CASSPRRGTDNQPQHF
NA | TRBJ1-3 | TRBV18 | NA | TGTGCCAGCTCACCTTCCGGGCCGTATAGCTCTGGAAACACCATATATTTT | CASSPSGPYSSGNTIYF
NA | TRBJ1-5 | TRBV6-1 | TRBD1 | TGTGCCAGCATCCGACAGGGGGCTTGCCAGCCCCAGCATTTT | CASIRQGACQPQHF
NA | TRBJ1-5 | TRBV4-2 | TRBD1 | TGTGCCAGCAGCCAAGATGGAGGGACAGGGGCTGAGGGCAATCAGCCCCAGCATTTT | CASSQDGGTGAEGNQPQHF
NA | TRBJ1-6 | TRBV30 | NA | TGTGCCTGGAGTGTACAGGGACCGTACAATTCACCCCTCCACTTT | CAWSVQGPYNSPLHF
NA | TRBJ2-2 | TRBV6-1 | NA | TGTGCCAGCAGCCCTCTAAGAGGCACCGGGGAGCTGTTTTTT | CASSPLRGTGELFF
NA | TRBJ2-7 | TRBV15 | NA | TGTGCCACCAGCAGAGACCCCCGACACCCCGTTTACGAGCAGTACTTC | CATSRDPRHPVYEQYF